This T cell receptor beta chain originates from a study of blood T cells in healthy people across ages. The CDR3 spans 15 residues. The junction had 8 bases not matched to a gene; V was cut back by 3 bases and J by 8 bases. Germline loops: CDR1 SGDLS, CDR2 YYNGEE. Then a second PCR, running about 7 to 11 cycles, was carried out with a sample-barcoded 5' primer and a J-beta primer mix. TCRdb ran MiXCR on the 5' RACE reads and lists one entry per CDR3 protein. The sample lists approximately 850,000 distinct CDR3 sequences, 44% seen once, with about 19% in the top ten. The receptor comes from a man aged 60-69 years in good health. This rearrangement joins TRBV9 to TRBJ2-6; 7 nucleotides line up with TRBD1. Specimen: blood. The CDR3 region has the DNA TGTGCCAGCAGCGCACAGGGGTGGGGGACCAACGTCCTGACTTTC. This sequence encodes CASSAQGWGTNVLTF. Full variable domain (rest looked up from reference TRBV9 and TRBJ2-6): DSGVTQTPKHLITATGQRVTLRCSPRSGDLSVYWYQQSLDQGLQFLIQYYNGEERAKGNILERFSAQQFPDLHSELNLSSLELGDSALYFCASSAQGWGTNVLTFGAGSRLTVL.